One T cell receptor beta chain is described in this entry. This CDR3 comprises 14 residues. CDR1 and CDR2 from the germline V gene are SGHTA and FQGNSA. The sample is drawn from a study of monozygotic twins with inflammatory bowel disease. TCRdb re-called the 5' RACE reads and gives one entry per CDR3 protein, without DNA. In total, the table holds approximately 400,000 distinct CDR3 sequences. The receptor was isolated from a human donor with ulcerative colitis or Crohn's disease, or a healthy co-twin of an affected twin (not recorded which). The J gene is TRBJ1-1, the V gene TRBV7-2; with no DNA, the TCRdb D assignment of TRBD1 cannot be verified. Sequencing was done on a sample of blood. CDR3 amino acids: CASSGTLRNTEAFF. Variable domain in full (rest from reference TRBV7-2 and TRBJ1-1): GAGVSQSPSNKVTEKGKDVELRCDPISGHTALYWYRQSLGQGLEFLIYFQGNSAPDKSGLPSDRFSAERTGGSVSTLTIQRTQQEDSAVYLCASSGTLRNTEAFFGQGTRLTVV.